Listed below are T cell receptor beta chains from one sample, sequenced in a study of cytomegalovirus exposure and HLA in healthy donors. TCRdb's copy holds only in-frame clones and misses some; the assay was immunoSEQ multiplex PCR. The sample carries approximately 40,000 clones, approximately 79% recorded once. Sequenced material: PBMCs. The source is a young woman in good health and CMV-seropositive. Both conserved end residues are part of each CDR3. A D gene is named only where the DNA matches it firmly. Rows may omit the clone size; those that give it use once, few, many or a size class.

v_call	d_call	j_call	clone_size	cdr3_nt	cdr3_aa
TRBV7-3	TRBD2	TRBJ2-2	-	TGTGCCAGCAGCTTAATCGCGGGGGCGAACACCGGGGAGCTGTTTTTT	CASSLIAGANTGELFF
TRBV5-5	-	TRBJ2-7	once	TGTGCCAGCAGCTTGGATACCAGCTCCTACGAGCAGTACTTC	CASSLDTSSYEQYF
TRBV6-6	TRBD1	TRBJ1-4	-	TGTGCCAGCTCGACAGGGGAAACCGAAAAACTGTTTTTT	CASSTGETEKLFF
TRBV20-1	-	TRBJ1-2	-	TGCAGTGCTAGAGACAGCTATGGCTACACCTTC	CSARDSYGYTF
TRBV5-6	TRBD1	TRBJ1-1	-	TGTGCCAGCAGCTCGGGACAGGAAGCTTTCTTT	CASSSGQEAFF
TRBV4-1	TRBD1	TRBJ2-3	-	TGCGCCAGCAGACTCGACAGGGCGGCAGATACGCAGTATTTT	CASRLDRAADTQYF
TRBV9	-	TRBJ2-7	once	TGTGCCAGCAGCGTAGGGCTAGCCTACGAGCAGTACTTC	CASSVGLAYEQYF
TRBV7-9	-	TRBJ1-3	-	TGTGCCAGCAGCTTAGGCACAGCTGGAAACACCATATATTTT	CASSLGTAGNTIYF
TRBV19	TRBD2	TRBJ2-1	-	TGTGCCAGTAGTAATCCCAGGAGCGGGAATCAGGATGAGCAGTTCTTC	CASSNPRSGNQDEQFF
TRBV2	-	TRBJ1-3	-	TGTGCCAGCTTCGACAGAGCCTCTGGAAACACCATATATTTT	CASFDRASGNTIYF
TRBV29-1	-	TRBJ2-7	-	TGCAGCGTTGAGAGTAGTCCTGGACAGTGGCAGTACTTC	CSVESSPGQWQYF
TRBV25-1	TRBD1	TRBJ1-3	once	TGTGCCAGCAGTGAAAGCCGGGACAGGTCGAACACCATATATTTT	CASSESRDRSNTIYF
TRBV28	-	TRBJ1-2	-	TGTGCCAGCGACGGACAGCCTGACTATGGCTACACCTTC	CASDGQPDYGYTF
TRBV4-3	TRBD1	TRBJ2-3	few	TGCGCCAGCAGCCACCTGGGGGGACAGGGGACAGATACGCAGTATTTT	CASSHLGGQGTDTQYF
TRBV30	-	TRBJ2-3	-	TGTGCCTGGCTCGGGGATCCAGATACGCAGTATTTT	CAWLGDPDTQYF
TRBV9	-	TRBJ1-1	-	TGTGCCAGCAGCGTCGGGGGACCGAACACTGAAGCTTTCTTT	CASSVGGPNTEAFF
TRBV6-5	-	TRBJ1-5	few	TGTGCCAGCCGGGGTCAGCCCCAGCATTTT	CASRGQPQHF
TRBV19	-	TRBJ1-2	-	TGTGCCAGTAGTGCAAACAGAGCTAACTATGGCTACACCTTC	CASSANRANYGYTF
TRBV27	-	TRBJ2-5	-	TGTGCCAGCAGTTTATTGACAGGCCAAGAGACCCAGTACTTC	CASSLLTGQETQYF
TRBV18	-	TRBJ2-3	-	TGTGCCAGCTCACCACCGAACAGAAGTCGAGGGACAGATACGCAGTATTTT	CASSPPNRSRGTDTQYF
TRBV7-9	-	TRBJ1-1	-	TGTTCCAGCAGCTTGGTGGGGAGGGAAGCTTTCTTT	CSSSLVGREAFF